This TCR beta chain was identified in a study of blood T cell repertoires in COVID-19. Background on the study: The cDNA or gDNA used as material had been derived from T cells, B-cell-depleted T cells, or PBMCs.

Patients of the Seattle cohort, enrolled during active infection, were followed longitudinally. The CDR3 contains 14 residues. Germline V gene lookup returns CDR1 MDHEN and CDR2 SYDVKM. Between the trimmed V and J ends, which lost 3 bases and 2 bases, there was a span of 8 bases. Authors' data handling: Nucleated cell counts were estimated from reference gene primer amplification. The assay was immunoSEQ multiplex PCR, and TCRdb's table has in-frame clones only and misses some. V and J calls and clone size are those listed in that table; D and trimming were worked out from the DNA. Of roughly 120,000 clones in the sample, more than 85% were seen once.

The rearrangement uses TRBV28 and TRBJ2-4; tentative D call: TRBD1 (5 bases). Sequenced: peripheral blood. This sequence was found in a man aged 45-65 years with COVID-19, enrolled during active disease. This chain's CDR3 is CASSLAGTKNIQYF. The CDR3 coding sequence is TGTGCCAGCAGTTTGGCAGGGACCAAAAACATTCAGTACTTC.